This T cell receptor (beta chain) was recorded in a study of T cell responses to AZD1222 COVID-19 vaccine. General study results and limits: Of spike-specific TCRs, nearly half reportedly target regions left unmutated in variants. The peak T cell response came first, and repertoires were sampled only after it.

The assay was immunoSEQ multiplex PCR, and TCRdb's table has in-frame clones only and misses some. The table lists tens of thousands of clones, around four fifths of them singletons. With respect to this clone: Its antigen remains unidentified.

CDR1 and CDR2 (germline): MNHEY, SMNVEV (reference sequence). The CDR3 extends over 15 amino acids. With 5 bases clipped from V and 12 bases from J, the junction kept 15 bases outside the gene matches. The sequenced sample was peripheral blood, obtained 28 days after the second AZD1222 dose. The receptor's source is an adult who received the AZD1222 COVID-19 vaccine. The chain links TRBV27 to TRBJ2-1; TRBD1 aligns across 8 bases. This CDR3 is CASSPTAAGQGGQFF. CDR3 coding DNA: TGTGCCAGCAGTCCCACCGCCGCAGGACAGGGTGGGCAGTTCTTC.